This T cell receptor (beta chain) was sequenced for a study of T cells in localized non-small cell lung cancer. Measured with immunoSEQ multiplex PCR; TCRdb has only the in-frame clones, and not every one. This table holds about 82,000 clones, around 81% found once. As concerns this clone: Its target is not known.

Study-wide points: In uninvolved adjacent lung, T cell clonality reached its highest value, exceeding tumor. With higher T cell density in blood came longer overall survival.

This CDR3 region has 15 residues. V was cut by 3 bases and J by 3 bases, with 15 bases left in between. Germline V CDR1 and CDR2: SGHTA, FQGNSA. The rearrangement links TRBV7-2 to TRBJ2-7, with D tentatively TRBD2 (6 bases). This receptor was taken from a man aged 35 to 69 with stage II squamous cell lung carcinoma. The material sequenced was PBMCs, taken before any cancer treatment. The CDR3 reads CASSLGDGGLYEQYF. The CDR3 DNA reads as TGTGCCAGCAGCTTGGGTGACGGGGGTCTCTACGAGCAGTACTTC.